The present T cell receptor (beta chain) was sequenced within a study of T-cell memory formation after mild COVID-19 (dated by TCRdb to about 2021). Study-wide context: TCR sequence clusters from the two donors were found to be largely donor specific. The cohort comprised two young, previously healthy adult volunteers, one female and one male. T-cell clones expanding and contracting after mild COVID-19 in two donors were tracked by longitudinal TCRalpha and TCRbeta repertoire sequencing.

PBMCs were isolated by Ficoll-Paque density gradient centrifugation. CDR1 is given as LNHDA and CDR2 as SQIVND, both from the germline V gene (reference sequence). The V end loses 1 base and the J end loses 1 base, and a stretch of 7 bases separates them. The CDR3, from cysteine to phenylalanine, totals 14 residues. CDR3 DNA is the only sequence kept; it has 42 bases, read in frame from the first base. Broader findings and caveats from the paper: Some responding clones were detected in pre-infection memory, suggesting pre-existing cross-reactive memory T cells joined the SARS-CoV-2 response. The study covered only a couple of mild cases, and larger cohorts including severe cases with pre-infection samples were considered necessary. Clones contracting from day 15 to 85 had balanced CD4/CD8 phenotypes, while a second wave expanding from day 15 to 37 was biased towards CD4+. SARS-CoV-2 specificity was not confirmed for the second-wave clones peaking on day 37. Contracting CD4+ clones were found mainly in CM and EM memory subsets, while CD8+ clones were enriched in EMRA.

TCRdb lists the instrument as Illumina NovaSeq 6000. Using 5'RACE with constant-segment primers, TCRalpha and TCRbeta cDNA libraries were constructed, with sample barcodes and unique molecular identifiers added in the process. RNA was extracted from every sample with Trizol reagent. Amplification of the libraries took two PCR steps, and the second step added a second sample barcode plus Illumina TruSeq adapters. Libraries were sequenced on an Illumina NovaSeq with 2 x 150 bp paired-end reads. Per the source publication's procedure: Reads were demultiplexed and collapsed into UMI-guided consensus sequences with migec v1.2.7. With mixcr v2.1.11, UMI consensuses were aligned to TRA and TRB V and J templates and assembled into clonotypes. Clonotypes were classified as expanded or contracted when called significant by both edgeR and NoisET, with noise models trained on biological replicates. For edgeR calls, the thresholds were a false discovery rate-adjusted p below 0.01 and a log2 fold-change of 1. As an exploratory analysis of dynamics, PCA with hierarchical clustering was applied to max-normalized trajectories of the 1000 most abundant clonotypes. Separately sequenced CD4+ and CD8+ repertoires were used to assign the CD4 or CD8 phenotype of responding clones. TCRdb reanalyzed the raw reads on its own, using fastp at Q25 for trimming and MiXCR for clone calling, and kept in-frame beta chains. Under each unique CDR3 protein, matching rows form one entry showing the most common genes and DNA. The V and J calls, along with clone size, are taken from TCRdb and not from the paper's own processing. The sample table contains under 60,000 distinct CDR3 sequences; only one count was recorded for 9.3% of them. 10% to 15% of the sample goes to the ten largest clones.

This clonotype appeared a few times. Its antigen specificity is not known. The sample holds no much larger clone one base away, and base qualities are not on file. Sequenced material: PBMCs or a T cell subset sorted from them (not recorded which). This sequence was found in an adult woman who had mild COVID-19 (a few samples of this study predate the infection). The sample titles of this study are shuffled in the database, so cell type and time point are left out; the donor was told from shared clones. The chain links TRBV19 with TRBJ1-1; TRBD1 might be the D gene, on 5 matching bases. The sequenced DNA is TGTGCCAGTAGTATAGTCGGGGGGAACACTGAAGCTTTCTTT. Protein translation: CASSIVGGNTEAFF.